This entry features one T cell receptor beta chain sequence. Original analysis: Researchers report that nucleated cell counts were estimated from reference gene primer amplification. The assay was immunoSEQ multiplex PCR, and TCRdb's table has in-frame clones only and misses some. The DNA was the basis for D and trimming; V, J and clone size are from that table. Among around 150,000 clones listed, approximately 84% were seen once. The data belong to a study of blood T cell repertoires in COVID-19. Whole-study context: The study drew acute and convalescent COVID-19 samples from the United States, Italy and Spain. The analysed material was cDNA or gDNA that came from T cells, B-cell-depleted T cells, or PBMCs.

The CDR3 spans 18 residues. Germline V gives CDR1 SGDLS, CDR2 YYNGEE. Trimming shortened V by 3 bases and J by 0 bases, and 16 bases separated the two germline ends. This clonotype originated in a woman of 80 years or more in a cohort sampled during active or convalescent COVID-19. Material: peripheral blood. V and J are TRBV9 and TRBJ2-6; possible D gene TRBD2, 6 bases. CDR3 bases: TGTGCCAGCAGCGGGCGGGACCCGCGGAACTCTGGGGCCAACGTCCTGACTTTC. Residues: CASSGRDPRNSGANVLTF. Together with reference TRBV9 and TRBJ2-6, the CDR3 gives the full variable domain: DSGVTQTPKHLITATGQRVTLRCSPRSGDLSVYWYQQSLDQGLQFLIQYYNGEERAKGNILERFSAQQFPDLHSELNLSSLELGDSALYFCASSGRDPRNSGANVLTFGAGSRLTVL.